This entry features one T cell receptor (beta chain) sequence. Antigen unknown. The entry originates in a study of cytomegalovirus exposure and HLA in healthy donors. Study details: In a later analysis, it was reported that the approximately 120 validation repertoires had been produced on the same platform as the 500 to 750 repertoires belonging to the first cohort. Findings and limits, study-wide: As was reported, the classifier diagnosed cytomegalovirus status with high specificity and sensitivity. Among the CMV-associated chains, a few were confirmed in vitro as specific for CMV antigens.

Sequencing used immunoSEQ multiplex PCR; TCRdb keeps in-frame clones, though not all of them. The data contain over 110,000 clones, roughly 90% of them seen just once; the ten biggest clones take up just under 3%. While the first cohort had several hundred subjects, the donors belonged to the separate validation cohort of roughly 130 subjects. Germline values: CDR1 SGHRS, CDR2 YFSETQ. Trimming at V came to 5 bases and at J to 5 bases, leaving 11 bases not matched to a gene. This CDR3 has 15 residues. The chain has TRBV5-1 and TRBJ1-1; 8 bases are shared with TRBD1. The sequencing sample was made of PBMCs. This TCR was sampled from a young man in good health and CMV-seronegative. In nucleotides, the CDR3 is TGCGCCAGCAGTCCCGGACAGGGTCGGAGGACTGAAGCTTTCTTT. The encoded protein is CASSPGQGRRTEAFF.